One and the same sample provided the 3 T cell receptor beta chains below, sequenced in a study of T cell responses to AZD1222 COVID-19 vaccine. This table comes from immunoSEQ multiplex PCR, and its TCRdb copy is limited to in-frame clones, with some not included. The sample lists 93,000 or so clones, 91% occurring once. Sequencing was performed on peripheral blood, taken on day 0 of AZD1222 vaccination. These receptors originate from an adult in good health.

The CDR3 reads CASSPQGVATNEKLFF. CDR3 in DNA: TGTGCCAGCTCACCTCAGGGAGTTGCAACTAATGAAAAACTGTTTTTT. V gene TRBV18 combines with J gene TRBJ1-4; the D gene is possibly TRBD1 (5 bases). The CDR3 has 16 amino acids. Deletions cut 3 bases from V and 0 bases from J, with 11 bases between. Germline values: CDR1 KGHSH, CDR2 LQKENI.

The rearrangement uses TRBV7-8 and TRBJ2-3, with TRBD2 matching over 7 bases. Germline V lookup: CDR1 SGHVS, CDR2 FQNEAQ. The J segment lost 0 bases and the V segment lost 5 bases, leaving 14 bases of the junction unmatched. This CDR3 is 18 amino acids long. CDR3 residues: CASSRVISPSGSTDTQYF. In nucleotides, the CDR3 is TGTGCCAGCAGCCGAGTGATATCTCCTAGCGGAAGCACAGATACGCAGTATTTT.

The chain has TRBV5-6 and TRBJ1-6, with D perhaps matching TRBD1 (6 bases). The CDR3 loop spans 16 amino acids. Trimming shortened V by 2 bases and J by 0 bases, and 9 bases separated the two germline ends. CDR1 is SGHDT, CDR2 YYEEEE, per germline. The CDR3 loop reads CASSFRGVSYNSPLHF. The CDR3 DNA is TGTGCCAGCAGCTTTAGGGGGGTCTCCTATAATTCACCCCTCCACTTT. Full variable domain (remainder filled in from reference TRBV5-6 and TRBJ1-6): DAGVTQSPTHLIKTRGQQVTLRCSPKSGHDTVSWYQQALGQGPQFIFQYYEEEERQRGNFPDRFSGHQFPNYSSELNVNALLLGDSALYLCASSFRGVSYNSPLHFGNGTRLTVT.